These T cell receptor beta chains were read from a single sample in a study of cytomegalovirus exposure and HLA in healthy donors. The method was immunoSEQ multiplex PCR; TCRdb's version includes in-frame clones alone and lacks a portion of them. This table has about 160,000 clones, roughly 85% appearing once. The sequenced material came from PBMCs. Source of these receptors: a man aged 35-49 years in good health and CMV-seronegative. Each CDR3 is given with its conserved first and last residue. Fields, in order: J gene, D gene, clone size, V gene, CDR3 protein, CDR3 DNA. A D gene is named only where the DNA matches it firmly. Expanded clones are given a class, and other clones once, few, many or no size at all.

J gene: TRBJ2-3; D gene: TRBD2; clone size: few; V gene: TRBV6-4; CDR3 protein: CASSSSGRPDTQYF; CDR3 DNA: TGTGCCAGCAGTTCTAGCGGGAGGCCAGATACGCAGTATTTT
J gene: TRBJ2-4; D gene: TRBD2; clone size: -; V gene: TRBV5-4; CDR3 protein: CASSPRGTSGVAKNIQYF; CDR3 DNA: TGTGCCAGCAGCCCAAGGGGGACTAGCGGGGTAGCCAAAAACATTCAGTACTTC
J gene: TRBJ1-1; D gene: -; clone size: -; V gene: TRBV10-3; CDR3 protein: CAISPRENTEAFF; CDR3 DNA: TGTGCCATCAGCCCCAGGGAGAACACTGAAGCTTTCTTT
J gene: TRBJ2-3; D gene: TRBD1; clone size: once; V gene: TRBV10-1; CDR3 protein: CASSDHDRGTDTQYF; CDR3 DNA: TGCGCCAGCAGTGATCATGACAGGGGCACAGATACGCAGTATTTT
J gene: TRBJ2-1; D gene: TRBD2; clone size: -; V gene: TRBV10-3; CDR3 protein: CAISPASGSRHEQFF; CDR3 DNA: TGTGCCATCAGCCCCGCTAGCGGGAGTAGGCATGAGCAGTTCTTC
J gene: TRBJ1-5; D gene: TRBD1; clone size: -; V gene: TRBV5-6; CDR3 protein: CASSSRTGGYQPQHF; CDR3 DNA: TGTGCCAGCAGCTCGCGGACAGGGGGCTATCAGCCCCAGCATTTT
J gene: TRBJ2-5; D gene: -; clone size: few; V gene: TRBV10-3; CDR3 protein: CAISVNGEETQYF; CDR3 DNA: TGTGCCATCAGTGTAAACGGGGAAGAGACCCAGTACTTC
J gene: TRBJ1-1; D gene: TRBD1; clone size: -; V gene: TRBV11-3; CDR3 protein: CASSPGGQGGTEAFF; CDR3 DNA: TGTGCCAGCAGCCCGGGGGGGCAGGGGGGCACTGAAGCTTTCTTT
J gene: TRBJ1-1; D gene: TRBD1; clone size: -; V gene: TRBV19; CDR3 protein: CASSPRGPGTGGGTEAFF; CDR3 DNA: TGTGCCAGTAGTCCTAGGGGCCCCGGGACAGGGGGCGGCACTGAAGCTTTCTTT
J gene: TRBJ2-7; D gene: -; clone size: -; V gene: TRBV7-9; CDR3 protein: CASSRSDGTYEQYF; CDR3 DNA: TGTGCCAGCAGTCGCTCGGACGGGACCTACGAGCAGTACTTC
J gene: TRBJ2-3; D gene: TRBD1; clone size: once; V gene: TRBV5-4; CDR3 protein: CASSPGQGQITDTQYF; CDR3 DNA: TGTGCCAGCAGCCCCGGACAGGGGCAGATAACAGATACGCAGTATTTT
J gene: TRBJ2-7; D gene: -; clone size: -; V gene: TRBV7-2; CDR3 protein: CASSLASAGQEQYF; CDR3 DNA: TGTGCCAGCAGCTTAGCCTCGGCGGGGCAGGAGCAGTACTTC
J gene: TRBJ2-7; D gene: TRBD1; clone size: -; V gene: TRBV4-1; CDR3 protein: CASSFLRDRGDEQYF; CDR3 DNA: TGCGCCAGCAGCTTCCTCCGGGACAGGGGAGACGAGCAGTACTTC
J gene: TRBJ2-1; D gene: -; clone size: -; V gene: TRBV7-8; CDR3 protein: CASSLERVGVGEQFF; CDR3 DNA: TGTGCCAGCAGCTTAGAACGGGTAGGAGTAGGTGAGCAGTTCTTC
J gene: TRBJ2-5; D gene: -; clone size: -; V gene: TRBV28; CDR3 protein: CACGAVWETQYF; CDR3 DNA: TGTGCATGCGGGGCGGTTTGGGAGACCCAGTACTTC
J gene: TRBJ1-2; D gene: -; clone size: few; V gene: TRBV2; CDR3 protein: CASSDRGDYGYTF; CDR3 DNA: TGTGCCAGCAGTGACAGGGGAGACTATGGCTACACCTTC
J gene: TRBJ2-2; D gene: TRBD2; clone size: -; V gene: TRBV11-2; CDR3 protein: CASSVSGRGTGELFF; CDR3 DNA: TGTGCCAGCAGCGTTAGCGGGAGGGGCACCGGGGAGCTGTTTTTT
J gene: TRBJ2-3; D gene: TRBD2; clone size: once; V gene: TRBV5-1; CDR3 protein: CASGIAGGFGPRSTDTQYF; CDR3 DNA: TGCGCCAGCGGCATAGCGGGAGGGTTTGGACCGCGGAGCACAGATACGCAGTATTTT
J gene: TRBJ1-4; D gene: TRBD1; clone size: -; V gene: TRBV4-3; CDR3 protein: CASSQEGPGQGAGGANEKLFF; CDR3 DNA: TGCGCCAGCAGCCAAGAGGGTCCGGGACAGGGGGCGGGGGGAGCTAATGAAAAACTGTTTTTT
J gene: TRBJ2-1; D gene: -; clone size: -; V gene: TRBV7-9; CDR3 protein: CASSADIYNEQFF; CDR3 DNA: TGTGCCAGCAGCGCCGACATCTACAATGAGCAGTTCTTC
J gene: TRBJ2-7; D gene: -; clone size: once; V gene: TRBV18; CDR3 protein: CASSPPTGGIYEQYF; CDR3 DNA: TGTGCCAGCTCACCACCGACCGGCGGAATCTACGAGCAGTACTTC
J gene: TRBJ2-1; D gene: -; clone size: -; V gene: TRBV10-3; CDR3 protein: CAISESGGSNEQFF; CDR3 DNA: TGTGCCATCAGTGAGTCTGGCGGAAGCAATGAGCAGTTCTTC
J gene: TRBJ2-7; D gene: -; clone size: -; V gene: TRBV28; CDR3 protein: CASSIRPGLAIYEQYF; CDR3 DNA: TGTGCCAGCAGTATACGACCCGGGCTAGCGATCTACGAGCAGTACTTC
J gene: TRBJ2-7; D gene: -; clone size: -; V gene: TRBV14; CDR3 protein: CASSQDSRTGQYF; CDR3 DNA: TGTGCCAGCAGCCAAGATAGTCGAACGGGGCAGTACTTC
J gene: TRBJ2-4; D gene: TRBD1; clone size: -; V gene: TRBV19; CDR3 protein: CASSPERGRLAKNIQYF; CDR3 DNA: TGTGCCAGTAGCCCGGAGAGGGGGCGCCTCGCCAAAAACATTCAGTACTTC
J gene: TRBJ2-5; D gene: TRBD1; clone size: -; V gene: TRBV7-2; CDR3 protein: CASSRDRAQETQYF; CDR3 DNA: TGTGCCAGCAGCCGGGACAGGGCACAAGAGACCCAGTACTTC
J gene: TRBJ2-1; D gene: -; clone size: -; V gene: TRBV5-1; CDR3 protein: CASSWTQGRQFF; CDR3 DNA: TGCGCCAGCAGCTGGACACAGGGTCGACAGTTCTTC
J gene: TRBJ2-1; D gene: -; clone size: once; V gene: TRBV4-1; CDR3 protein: CASSLWENEQFF; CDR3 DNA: TGCGCCAGCAGCCTCTGGGAGAATGAGCAGTTCTTC
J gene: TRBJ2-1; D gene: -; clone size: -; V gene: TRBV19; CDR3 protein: CASRQDRSSYNEQFF; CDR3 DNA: TGTGCCAGTAGGCAAGACAGAAGCTCCTACAATGAGCAGTTCTTC
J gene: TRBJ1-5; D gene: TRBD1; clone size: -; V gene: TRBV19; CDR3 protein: CASSIDRDQPQHF; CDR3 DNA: TGTGCCAGTAGTATCGACAGGGATCAGCCCCAGCATTTT
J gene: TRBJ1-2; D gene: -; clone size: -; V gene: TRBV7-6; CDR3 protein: CASSPDLQGNYGYTF; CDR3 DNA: TGTGCCAGCAGCCCAGACCTACAGGGTAACTATGGCTACACCTTC
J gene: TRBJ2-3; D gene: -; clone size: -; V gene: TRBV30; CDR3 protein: CAWRGGGAADTQYF; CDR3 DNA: TGTGCCTGGCGGGGAGGGGGAGCCGCAGATACGCAGTATTTT
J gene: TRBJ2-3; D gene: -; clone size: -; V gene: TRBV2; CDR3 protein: CASSEGLSATDTQYF; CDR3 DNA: TGTGCCAGCAGTGAAGGACTATCCGCCACAGATACGCAGTATTTT
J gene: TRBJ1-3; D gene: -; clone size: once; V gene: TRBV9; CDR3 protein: CASSVNSQGIENTIYF; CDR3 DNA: TGTGCCAGCAGCGTTAACTCACAGGGTATCGAAAACACCATATATTTT
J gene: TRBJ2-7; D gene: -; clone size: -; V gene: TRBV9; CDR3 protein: CASSVAGSYEQYF; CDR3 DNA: TGTGCCAGCAGCGTAGCAGGCTCCTACGAGCAGTACTTC
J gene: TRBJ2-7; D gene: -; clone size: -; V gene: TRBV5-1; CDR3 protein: CASSLGGDWDSYEQYF; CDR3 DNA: TGCGCCAGCAGCTTGGGTGGGGACTGGGACTCCTACGAGCAGTACTTC
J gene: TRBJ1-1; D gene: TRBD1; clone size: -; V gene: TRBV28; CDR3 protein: CASVYRQGRTEAFF; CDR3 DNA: TGTGCCAGCGTGTACAGACAGGGGAGGACTGAAGCTTTCTTT
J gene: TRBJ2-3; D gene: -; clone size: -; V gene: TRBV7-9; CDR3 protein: CASSLGLGADTQYF; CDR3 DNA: TGTGCCAGCAGTCTCGGGTTAGGGGCAGATACGCAGTATTTT
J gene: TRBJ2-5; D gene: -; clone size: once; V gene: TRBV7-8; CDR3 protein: CASRIAAGTQYF; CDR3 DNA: TGTGCCAGCAGAATAGCGGCTGGGACCCAGTACTTC
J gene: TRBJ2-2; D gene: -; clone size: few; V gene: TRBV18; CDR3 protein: CASSPGPQPNTGELFF; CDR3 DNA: TGTGCCAGCTCACCAGGGCCACAACCGAACACCGGGGAGCTGTTTTTT
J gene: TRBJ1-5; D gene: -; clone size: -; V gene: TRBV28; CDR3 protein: CASSFRGAQPQHF; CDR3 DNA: TGTGCCAGCAGTTTCAGGGGAGCTCAGCCCCAGCATTTT
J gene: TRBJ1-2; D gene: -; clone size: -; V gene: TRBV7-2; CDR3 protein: CASSLASTGRGGYTF; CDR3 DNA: TGTGCCAGCAGCTTAGCGTCCACAGGGCGAGGTGGCTACACCTTC
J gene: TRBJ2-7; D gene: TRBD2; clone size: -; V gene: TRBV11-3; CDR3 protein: CASSSQGREGSEQYF; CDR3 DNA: TGTGCCAGCAGCTCCCAGGGAAGGGAGGGAAGCGAGCAGTACTTC
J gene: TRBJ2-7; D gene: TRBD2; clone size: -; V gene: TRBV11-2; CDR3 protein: CASSFTLAGLYEQYF; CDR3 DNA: TGTGCCAGCAGCTTTACGCTAGCGGGGCTCTACGAGCAGTACTTC
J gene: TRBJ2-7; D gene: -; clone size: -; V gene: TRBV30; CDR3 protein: CAREGELGRQYF; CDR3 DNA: TGTGCCCGAGAGGGTGAGTTAGGACGGCAGTACTTC
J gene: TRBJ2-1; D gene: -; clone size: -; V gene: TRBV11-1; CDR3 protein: CASSTAQGPPYNEQFF; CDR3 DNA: TGTGCCAGCAGCACAGCACAGGGACCACCATACAATGAGCAGTTCTTC
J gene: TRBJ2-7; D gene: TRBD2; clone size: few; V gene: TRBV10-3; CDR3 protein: CAISLGLAPAGQYF; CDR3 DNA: TGTGCCATCAGCCTGGGACTAGCGCCTGCCGGGCAGTACTTC
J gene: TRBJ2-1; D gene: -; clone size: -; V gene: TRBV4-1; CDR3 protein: CASSQAGPHNEQFF; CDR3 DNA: TGCGCCAGCAGCCAGGCGGGGCCCCACAATGAGCAGTTCTTC
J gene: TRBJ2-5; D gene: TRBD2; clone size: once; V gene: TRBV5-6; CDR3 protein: CASSSVGAGGQETQYF; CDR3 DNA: TGTGCCAGCAGCTCGGTTGGGGCGGGAGGTCAAGAGACCCAGTACTTC
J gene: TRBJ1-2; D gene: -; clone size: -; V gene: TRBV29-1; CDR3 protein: CSVDTGYGYTF; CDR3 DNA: TGCAGCGTTGATACAGGCTATGGCTACACCTTC
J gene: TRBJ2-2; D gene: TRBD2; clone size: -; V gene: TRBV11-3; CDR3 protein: CASSLRLAGGPGELFF; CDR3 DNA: TGTGCCAGCAGCTTAAGGCTAGCGGGAGGGCCTGGGGAGCTGTTTTTT
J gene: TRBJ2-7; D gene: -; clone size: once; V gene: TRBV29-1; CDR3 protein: CSVANQGYEQYF; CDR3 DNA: TGCAGCGTTGCCAATCAGGGGTACGAGCAGTACTTC